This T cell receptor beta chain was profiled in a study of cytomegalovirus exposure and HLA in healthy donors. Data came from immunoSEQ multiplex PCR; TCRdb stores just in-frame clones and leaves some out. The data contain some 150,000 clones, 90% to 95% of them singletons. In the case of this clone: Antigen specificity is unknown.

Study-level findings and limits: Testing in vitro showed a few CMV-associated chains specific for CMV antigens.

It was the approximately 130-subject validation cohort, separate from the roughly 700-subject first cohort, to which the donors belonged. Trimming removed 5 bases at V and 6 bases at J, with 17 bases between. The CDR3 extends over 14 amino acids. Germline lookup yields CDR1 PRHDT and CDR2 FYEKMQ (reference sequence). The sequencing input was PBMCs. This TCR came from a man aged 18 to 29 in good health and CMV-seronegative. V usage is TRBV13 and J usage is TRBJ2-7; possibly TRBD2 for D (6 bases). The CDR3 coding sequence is TGTGCCAGCAGCCAGGACATAACGGGGGTCGAGCAGTACTTC. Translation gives CASSQDITGVEQYF.